This T cell receptor beta chain originates from a study of cytomegalovirus exposure and HLA in healthy donors. The PCR contained 60 Vbeta and 13 Jbeta primers. Repertoires were generated with immunoSEQ multiplex PCR, while TCRdb's copy carries only in-frame clones and drops some. The sample records about 140,000 clones, over 65% being singletons. V lost 6 bases and J lost 7, with 22 bases in between. There are 15 residues in the CDR3. In germline, CDR1 is MNHEY, CDR2 SVGAGI. The sample taken for sequencing was PBMCs. The chain is built from TRBV6-5 and TRBJ2-7, with D perhaps TRBD2 (5 bases). The origin of this receptor is a female donor in good health and CMV-seronegative. The chain's CDR3 is CASSRRTVNSGEQYF. The CDR3 DNA reads TGTGCCAGCAGCCGTAGGACTGTAAACTCTGGTGAGCAGTACTTC.